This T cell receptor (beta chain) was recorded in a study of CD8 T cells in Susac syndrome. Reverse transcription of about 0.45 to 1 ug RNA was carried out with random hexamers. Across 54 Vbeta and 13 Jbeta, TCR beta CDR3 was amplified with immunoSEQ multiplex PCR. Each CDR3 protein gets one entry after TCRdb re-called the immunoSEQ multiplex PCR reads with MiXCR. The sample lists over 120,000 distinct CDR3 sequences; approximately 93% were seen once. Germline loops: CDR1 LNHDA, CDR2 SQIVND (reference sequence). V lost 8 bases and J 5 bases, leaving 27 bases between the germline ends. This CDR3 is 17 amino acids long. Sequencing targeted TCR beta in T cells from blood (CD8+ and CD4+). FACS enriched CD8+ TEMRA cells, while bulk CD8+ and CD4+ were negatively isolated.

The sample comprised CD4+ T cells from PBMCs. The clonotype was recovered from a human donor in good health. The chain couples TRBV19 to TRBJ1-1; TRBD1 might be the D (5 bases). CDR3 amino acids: CASLHARVDSRTTEAFF. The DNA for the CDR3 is TGTGCCAGTCTTCATGCTCGGGTCGACAGTAGGACTACTGAAGCTTTCTTT.